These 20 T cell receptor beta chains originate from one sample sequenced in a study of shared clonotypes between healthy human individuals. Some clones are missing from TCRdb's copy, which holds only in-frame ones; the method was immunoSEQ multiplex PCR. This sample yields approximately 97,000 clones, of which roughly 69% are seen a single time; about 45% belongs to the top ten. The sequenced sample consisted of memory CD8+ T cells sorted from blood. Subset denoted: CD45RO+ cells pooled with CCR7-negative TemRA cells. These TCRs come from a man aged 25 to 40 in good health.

The CDR3 nucleotides are TGTGCCAGCAGCTTACCGCTAGCGGGAGGGCCAAACACCGGGGAGCTGTTTTTT. Encoded protein: CASSLPLAGGPNTGELFF. The rearrangement links TRBV7-2 to TRBJ2-2; 12 bases agree with TRBD2. The germline V gene has CDR1 SGHTA and CDR2 FQGNSA. The CDR3 consists of 18 residues. Trimming cost V 2 bases and J 2 bases; bases outside gene matches: 6.

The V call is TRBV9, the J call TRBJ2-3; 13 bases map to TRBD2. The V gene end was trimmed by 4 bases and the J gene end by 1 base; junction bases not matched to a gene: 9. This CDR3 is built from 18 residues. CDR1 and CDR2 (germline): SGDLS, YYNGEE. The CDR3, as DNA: TGTGCCAGCAGCTCCGGACTAGCGGGAGCGCTAGGCACAGATACGCAGTATTTT. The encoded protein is CASSSGLAGALGTDTQYF.

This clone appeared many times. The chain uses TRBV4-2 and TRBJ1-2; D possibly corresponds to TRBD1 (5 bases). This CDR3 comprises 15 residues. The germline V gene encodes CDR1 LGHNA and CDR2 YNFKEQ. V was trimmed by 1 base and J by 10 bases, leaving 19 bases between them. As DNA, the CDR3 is TGTGCCAGCAGCCAAGGGGAAGGGACCGCGTCCGACTACACCTTC. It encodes CASSQGEGTASDYTF.

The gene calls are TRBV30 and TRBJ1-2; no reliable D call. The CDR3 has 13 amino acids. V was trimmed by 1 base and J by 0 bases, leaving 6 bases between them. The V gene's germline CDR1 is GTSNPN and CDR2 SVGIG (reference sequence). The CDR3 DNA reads TGTGCCTGGAGTGCCCTTTCTAACTATGGCTACACCTTC. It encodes CAWSALSNYGYTF.

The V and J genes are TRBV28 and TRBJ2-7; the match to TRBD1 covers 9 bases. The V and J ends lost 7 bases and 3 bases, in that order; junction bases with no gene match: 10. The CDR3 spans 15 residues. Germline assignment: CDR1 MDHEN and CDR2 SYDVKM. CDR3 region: CASNKRDRVLYEQYF. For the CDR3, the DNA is TGTGCCAGCAACAAACGGGACAGGGTCCTCTACGAGCAGTACTTC. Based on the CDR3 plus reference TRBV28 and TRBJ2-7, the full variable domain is DVKVTQSSRYLVKRTGEKVFLECVQDMDHENMFWYRQDPGLGLRLIYFSYDVKMKEKGDIPEGYSVSREKKERFSLILESASTNQTSMYLCASNKRDRVLYEQYFGPGTRLTVT.

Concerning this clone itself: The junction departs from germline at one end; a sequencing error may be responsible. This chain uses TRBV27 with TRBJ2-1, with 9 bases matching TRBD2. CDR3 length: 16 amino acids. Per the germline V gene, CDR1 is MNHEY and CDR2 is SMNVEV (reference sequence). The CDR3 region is CASSLNMGAGGGGGIF. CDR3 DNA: TGTGCCAGCAGTCTAAATATGGGAGCGGGAGGCGGAGGTGGTATCTTC.

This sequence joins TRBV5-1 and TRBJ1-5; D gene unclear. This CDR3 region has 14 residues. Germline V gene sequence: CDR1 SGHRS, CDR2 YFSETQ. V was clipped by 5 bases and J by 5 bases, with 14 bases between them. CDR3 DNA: TGCGCCAGCAGTTCCAAAGACCGTCATCAGCCCCAGCATTTT. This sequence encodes CASSSKDRHQPQHF.

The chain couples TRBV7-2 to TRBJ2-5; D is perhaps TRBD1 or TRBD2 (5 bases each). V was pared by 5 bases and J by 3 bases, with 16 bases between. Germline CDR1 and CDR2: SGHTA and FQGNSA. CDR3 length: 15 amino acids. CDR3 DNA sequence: TGTGCCAGCAGCCCCCGGGGCTTTCCAGAAGAGACCCAGTACTTC. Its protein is CASSPRGFPEETQYF.

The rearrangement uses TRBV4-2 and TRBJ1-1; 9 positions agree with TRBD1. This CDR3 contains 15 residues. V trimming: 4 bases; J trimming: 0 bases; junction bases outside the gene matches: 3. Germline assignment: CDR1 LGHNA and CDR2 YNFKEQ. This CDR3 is CASSPRTGVNTEAFF. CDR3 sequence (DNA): TGTGCCAGCAGCCCCCGGACAGGGGTGAACACTGAAGCTTTCTTT.

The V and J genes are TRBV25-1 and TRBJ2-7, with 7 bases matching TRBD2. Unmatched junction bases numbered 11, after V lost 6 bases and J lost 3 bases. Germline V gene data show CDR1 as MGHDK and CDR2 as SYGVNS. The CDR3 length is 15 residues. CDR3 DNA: TGTGCCAGCAGCTTAACCGGGGGGTCTAACTACGAGCAGTACTTC. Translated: CASSLTGGSNYEQYF.

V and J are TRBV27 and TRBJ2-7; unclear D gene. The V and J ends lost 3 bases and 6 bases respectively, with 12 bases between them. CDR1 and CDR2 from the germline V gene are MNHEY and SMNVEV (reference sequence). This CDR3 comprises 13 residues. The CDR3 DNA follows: TGTGCCAGCAGTTTCGGCCGGCCCGCCGAGCAGTACTTC. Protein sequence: CASSFGRPAEQYF.

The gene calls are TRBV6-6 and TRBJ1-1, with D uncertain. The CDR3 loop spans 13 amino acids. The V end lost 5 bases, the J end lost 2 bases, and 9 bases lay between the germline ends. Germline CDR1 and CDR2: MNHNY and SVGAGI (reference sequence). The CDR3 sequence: CASSRPYNTEAFF. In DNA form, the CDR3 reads TGTGCCAGCAGTCGCCCATATAACACTGAAGCTTTCTTT.

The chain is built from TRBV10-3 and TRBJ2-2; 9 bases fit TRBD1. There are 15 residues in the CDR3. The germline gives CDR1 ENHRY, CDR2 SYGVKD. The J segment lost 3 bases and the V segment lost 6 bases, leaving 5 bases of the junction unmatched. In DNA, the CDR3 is TGTGCCATCAGGTACCGGGACAGGGACACCGGGGAGCTGTTTTTT. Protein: CAIRYRDRDTGELFF.

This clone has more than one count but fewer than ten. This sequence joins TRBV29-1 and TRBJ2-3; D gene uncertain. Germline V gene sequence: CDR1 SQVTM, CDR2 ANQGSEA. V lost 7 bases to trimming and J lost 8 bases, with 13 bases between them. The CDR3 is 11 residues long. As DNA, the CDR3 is TGCAGCGGTAGTATGTTGGGTACGCAGTATTTT. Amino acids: CSGSMLGTQYF.

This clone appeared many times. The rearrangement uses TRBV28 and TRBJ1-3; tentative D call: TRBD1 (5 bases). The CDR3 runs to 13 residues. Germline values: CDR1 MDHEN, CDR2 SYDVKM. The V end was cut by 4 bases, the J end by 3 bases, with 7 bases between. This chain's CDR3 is CASSWGGGNTIYF. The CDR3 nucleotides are TGTGCCAGCAGTTGGGGGGGTGGAAACACCATATATTTT.

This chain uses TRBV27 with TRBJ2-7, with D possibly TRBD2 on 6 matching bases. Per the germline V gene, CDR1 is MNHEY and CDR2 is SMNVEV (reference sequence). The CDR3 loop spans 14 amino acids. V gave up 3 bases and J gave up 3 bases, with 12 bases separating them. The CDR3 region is CASSFVSGDYEQYF. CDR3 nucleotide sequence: TGTGCCAGCAGTTTTGTTAGCGGAGACTACGAGCAGTACTTC.

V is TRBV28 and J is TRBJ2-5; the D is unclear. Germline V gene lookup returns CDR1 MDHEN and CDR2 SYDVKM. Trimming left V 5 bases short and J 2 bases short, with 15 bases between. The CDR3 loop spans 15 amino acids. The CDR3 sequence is CASSVTGTAQETQYF. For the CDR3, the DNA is TGTGCCAGCAGTGTAACTGGCACAGCTCAAGAGACCCAGTACTTC.

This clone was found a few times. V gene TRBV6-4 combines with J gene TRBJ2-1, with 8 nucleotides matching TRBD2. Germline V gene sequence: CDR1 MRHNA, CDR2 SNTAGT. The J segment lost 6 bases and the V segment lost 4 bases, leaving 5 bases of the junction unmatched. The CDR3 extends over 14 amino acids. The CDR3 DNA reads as TGTGCCAGCAGTGTACGGGAGGGCGGCAATGAGCAGTTCTTC. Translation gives CASSVREGGNEQFF.

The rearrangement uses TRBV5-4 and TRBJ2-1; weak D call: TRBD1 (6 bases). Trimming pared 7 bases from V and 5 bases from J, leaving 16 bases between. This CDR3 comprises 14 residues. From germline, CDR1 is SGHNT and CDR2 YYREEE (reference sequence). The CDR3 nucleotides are TGTGCCAGCCAAGAGGGGACAATCAACAATGAGCAGTTCTTC. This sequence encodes CASQEGTINNEQFF.

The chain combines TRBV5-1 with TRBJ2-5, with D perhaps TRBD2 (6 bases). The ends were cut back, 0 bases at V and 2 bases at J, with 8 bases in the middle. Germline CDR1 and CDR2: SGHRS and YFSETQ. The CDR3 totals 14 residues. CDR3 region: CASSLAAGQETQYF. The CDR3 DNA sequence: TGCGCCAGCAGCTTGGCAGCGGGTCAAGAGACCCAGTACTTC.